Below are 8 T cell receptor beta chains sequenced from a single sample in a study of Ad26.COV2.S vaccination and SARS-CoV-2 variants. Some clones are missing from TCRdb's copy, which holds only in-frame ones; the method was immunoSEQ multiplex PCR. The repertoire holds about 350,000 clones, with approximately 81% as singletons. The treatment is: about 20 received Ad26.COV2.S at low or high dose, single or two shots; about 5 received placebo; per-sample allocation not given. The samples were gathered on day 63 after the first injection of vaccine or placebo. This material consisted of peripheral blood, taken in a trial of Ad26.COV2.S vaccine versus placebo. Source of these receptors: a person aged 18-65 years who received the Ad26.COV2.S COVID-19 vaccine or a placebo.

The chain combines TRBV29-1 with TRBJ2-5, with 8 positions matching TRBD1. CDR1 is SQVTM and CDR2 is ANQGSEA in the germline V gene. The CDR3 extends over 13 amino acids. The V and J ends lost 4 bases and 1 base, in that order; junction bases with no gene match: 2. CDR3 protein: CSVGQGAQETQYF. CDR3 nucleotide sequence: TGCAGCGTTGGGCAGGGGGCCCAAGAGACCCAGTACTTC.

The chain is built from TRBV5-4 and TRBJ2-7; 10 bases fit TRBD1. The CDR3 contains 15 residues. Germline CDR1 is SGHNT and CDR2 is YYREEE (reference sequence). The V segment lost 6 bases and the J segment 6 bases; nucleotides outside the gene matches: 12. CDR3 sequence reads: CASTSTGQGSFEQYF. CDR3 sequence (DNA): TGTGCCAGCACCTCGACGGGACAGGGGTCGTTCGAGCAGTACTTC.

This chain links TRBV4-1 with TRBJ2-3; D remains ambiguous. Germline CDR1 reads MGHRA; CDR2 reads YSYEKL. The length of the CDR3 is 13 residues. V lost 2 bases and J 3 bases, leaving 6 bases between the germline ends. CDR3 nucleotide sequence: TGCGCCAGCAGCCAATATCCGACAGATACGCAGTATTTT. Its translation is CASSQYPTDTQYF.

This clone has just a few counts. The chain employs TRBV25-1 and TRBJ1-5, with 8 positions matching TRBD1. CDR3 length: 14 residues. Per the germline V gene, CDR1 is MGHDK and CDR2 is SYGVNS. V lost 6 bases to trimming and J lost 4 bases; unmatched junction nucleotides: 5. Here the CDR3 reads CASRGQGLNQPQHF. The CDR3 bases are TGTGCCAGCAGAGGACAGGGTCTAAATCAGCCCCAGCATTTT.

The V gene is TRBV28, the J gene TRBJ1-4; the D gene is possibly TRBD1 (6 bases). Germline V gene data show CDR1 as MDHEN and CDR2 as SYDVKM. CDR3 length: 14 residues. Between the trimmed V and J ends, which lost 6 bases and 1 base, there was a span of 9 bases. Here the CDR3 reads CASRPGVTNEKLFF. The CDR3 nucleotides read TGTGCCAGCAGACCAGGGGTAACTAATGAAAAACTGTTTTTT.

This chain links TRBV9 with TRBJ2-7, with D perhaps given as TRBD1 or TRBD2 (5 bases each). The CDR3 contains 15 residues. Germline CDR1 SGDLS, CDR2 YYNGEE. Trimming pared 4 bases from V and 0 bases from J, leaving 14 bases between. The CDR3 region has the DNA TGTGCCAGCAGCCCCCCGGGACCGAGCTCCTACGAGCAGTACTTC. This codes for CASSPPGPSSYEQYF. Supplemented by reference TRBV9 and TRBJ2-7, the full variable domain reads DSGVTQTPKHLITATGQRVTLRCSPRSGDLSVYWYQQSLDQGLQFLIQYYNGEERAKGNILERFSAQQFPDLHSELNLSSLELGDSALYFCASSPPGPSSYEQYFGPGTRLTVT.

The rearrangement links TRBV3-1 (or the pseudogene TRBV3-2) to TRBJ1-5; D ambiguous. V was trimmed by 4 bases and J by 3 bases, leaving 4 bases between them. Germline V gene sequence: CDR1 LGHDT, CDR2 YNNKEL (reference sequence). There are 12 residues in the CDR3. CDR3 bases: TGTGCCAGCAGCCTCCACAATCAGCCCCAGCATTTT. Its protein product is CASSLHNQPQHF.

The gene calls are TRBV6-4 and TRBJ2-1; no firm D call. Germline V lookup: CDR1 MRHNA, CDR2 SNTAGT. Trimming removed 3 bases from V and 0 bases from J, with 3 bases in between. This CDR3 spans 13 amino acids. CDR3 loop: CASSEDSYNEQFF. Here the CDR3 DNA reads TGTGCCAGCAGTGAGGACTCCTACAATGAGCAGTTCTTC.